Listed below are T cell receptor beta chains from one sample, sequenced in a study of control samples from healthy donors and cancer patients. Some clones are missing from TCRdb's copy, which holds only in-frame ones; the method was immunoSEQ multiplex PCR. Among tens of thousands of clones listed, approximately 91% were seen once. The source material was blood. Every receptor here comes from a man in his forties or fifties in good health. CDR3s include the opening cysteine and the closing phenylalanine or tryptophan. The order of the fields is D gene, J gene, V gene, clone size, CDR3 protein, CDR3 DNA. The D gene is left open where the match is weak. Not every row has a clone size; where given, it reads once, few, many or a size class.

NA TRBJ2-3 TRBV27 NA CASSLAGDTQYF TGTGCCAGCAGTTTAGCCGGGGATACGCAGTATTTT
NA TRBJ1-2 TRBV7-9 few CASSLAATADGYTF TGTGCCAGCAGCTTAGCCGCGACCGCGGATGGCTACACCTTC
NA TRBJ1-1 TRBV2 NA CASSPTDNWNTEAFF TGTGCCAGCAGCCCGACGGACAATTGGAACACTGAAGCTTTCTTT
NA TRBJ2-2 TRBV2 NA CASSERAGAIGELFF TGTGCCAGCAGTGAGAGGGCAGGGGCGATCGGGGAGCTGTTTTTT
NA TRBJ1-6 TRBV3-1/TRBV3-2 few CASSQFDSLYNSPLHF TGTGCCAGCAGCCAATTCGACAGTCTTTATAATTCACCCCTCCACTTT
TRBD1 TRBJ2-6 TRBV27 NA CASTPLLIGQGFSGANVLTF TGTGCCAGCACCCCCCTTCTGATTGGACAGGGATTCTCTGGGGCCAACGTCCTGACTTTC
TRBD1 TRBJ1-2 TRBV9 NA CASSVGADRGRGYGYTF TGTGCCAGCAGCGTAGGAGCGGACAGGGGGCGCGGGTATGGCTACACCTTC
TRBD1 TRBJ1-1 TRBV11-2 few CASSWRDSKNTEAFF TGTGCCAGCAGCTGGAGGGACAGCAAGAACACTGAAGCTTTCTTT
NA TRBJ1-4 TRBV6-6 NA CASRFRGAREKLFF TGTGCCAGCAGGTTTCGGGGGGCGCGAGAAAAACTGTTTTTT
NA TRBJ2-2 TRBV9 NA CASSARLERQNTGELFF TGTGCCAGCAGCGCCCGCTTAGAGAGACAGAACACCGGGGAGCTGTTTTTT
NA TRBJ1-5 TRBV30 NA CAWNRGGPQPQHF TGTGCCTGGAATCGGGGGGGGCCTCAGCCCCAGCATTTT
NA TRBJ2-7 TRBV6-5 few CASSPQEGSYEQYF TGTGCCAGCAGTCCCCAAGAGGGGAGCTACGAGCAGTACTTC
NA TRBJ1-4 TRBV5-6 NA CASSLSRTANEKLFF TGTGCCAGCAGCTTGTCCCGGACCGCGAATGAAAAACTGTTTTTT
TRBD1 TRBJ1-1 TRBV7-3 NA CASSLQGAPYYTEAFF TGTGCCAGCAGCTTACAGGGGGCTCCGTACTACACTGAAGCTTTCTTT
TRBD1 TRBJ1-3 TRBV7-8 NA CASSPQGGYSGNTIYF TGTGCCAGCAGCCCCCAAGGGGGCTACTCTGGAAACACCATATATTTT
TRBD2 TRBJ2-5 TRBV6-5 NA CASKGTSGTQETQYF TGTGCCAGCAAAGGGACTAGCGGTACCCAAGAGACCCAGTACTTC
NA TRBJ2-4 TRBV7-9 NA CASSRRPGTLFNIQYF TGTGCCAGCAGCCGGAGACCAGGGACCTTGTTCAACATTCAGTACTTC
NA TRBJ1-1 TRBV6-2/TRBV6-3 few CASSYVGGAEAFF TGTGCCAGCAGTTACGTGGGGGGGGCTGAAGCTTTCTTT
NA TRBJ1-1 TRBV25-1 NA CASSEYANTEAFF TGTGCCAGCAGTGAATACGCGAACACTGAAGCTTTCTTT
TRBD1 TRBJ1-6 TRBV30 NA CAWSFGQGGSPLHF TGTGCCTGGAGTTTTGGACAGGGCGGATCACCCCTCCACTTT
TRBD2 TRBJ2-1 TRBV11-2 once CASSPHPSGVDEQFF TGTGCCAGCAGCCCACACCCCAGCGGGGTCGATGAGCAGTTCTTC
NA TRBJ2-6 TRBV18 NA CASSGYRDTNHFSGANVLTF TGTGCCAGCTCGGGCTATCGGGACACCAACCATTTCTCTGGGGCCAACGTCCTGACTTTC
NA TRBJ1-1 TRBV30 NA CAWTPGGAGDTEAFF TGTGCCTGGACCCCCGGGGGGGCTGGTGACACTGAAGCTTTCTTT
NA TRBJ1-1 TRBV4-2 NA CASSQEDRPNTEAFF TGTGCCAGCAGCCAAGAGGACAGACCGAACACTGAAGCTTTCTTT
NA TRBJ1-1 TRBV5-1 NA CASSLVEGVDTEAFF TGCGCCAGCAGCTTGGTGGAGGGGGTGGACACTGAAGCTTTCTTT
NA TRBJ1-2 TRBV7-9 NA CASSLGRYGRDYGYTF TGTGCCAGCAGCTTAGGGCGGTATGGCAGGGACTATGGCTACACCTTC
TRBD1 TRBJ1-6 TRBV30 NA CAWSPGQGRRTYNSPLHF TGTGCCTGGAGCCCGGGACAGGGGAGAAGGACCTATAATTCACCCCTCCACTTT
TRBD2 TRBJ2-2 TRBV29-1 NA CSVADGGSGELFF TGCAGCGTTGCTGACGGGGGGTCCGGGGAGCTGTTTTTT
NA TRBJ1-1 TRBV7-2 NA CASSSTGGGEAFF TGTGCCAGCAGCTCGACTGGGGGGGGCGAAGCTTTCTTT
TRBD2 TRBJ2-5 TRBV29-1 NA CSVGEGGGETQYF TGCAGCGTTGGAGAAGGCGGGGGGGAGACCCAGTACTTC
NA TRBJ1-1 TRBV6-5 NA CASRTIGGATEAFF TGTGCCAGCAGAACCATCGGGGGGGCCACTGAAGCTTTCTTT
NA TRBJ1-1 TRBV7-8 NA CASSLIVGGMNTEAFF TGTGCCAGCAGCCTGATTGTCGGGGGGATGAACACTGAAGCTTTCTTT
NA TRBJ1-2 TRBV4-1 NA CASSHPLPGANYGYTF TGCGCCAGCAGCCACCCTCTTCCAGGGGCGAACTATGGCTACACCTTC
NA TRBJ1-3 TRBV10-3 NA CAISGRQSDSTGNTIYF TGTGCCATCAGCGGGCGCCAGTCAGACTCGACGGGAAACACCATATATTTT
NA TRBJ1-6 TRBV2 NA CASRGNPYNSPLHF TGTGCCAGCAGGGGAAACCCCTATAATTCACCCCTCCACTTT
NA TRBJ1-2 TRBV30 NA CAWSESVGGYTF TGTGCCTGGAGTGAATCCGTTGGCGGCTACACCTTC
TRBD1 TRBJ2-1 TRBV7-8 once CASSPDRGRNEQFF TGTGCCAGCAGCCCTGACAGGGGGCGAAATGAGCAGTTCTTC
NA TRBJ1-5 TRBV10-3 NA CAISDGQSSNQPQHF TGTGCCATCAGTGATGGGCAGAGTAGCAATCAGCCCCAGCATTTT
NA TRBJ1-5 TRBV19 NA CASSIDPRYSNQPQHF TGTGCCAGTAGTATAGATCCTCGCTATAGCAATCAGCCCCAGCATTTT
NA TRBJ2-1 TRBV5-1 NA CASSLAGDEQFF TGCGCCAGCAGCTTGGCCGGGGATGAGCAGTTCTTC
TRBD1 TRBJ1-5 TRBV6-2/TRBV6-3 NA CASSGDRVENQPQHF TGTGCCAGCAGCGGAGACAGGGTGGAAAATCAGCCCCAGCATTTT
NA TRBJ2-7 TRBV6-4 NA CASRGRSVTHEQYF TGTGCCAGCAGGGGACGCTCCGTAACTCACGAGCAGTACTTC
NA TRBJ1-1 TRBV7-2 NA CASRVPDIYTEAFF TGTGCCAGCAGGGTCCCCGATATTTACACTGAAGCTTTCTTT
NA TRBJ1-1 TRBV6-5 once CASSRGEGSSEAFF TGTGCCAGCAGTCGCGGGGAGGGAAGTAGTGAAGCTTTCTTT
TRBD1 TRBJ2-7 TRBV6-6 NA CASSYSSNRGDEQYF TGTGCCAGCAGTTACTCGAGTAACAGGGGGGACGAGCAGTACTTC
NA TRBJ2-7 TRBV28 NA CASSPLGGPYEQYF TGTGCCAGCAGTCCACTGGGGGGGCCCTACGAGCAGTACTTC
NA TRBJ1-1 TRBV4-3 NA CASSLIAGNTEAFF TGCGCCAGCAGCCTTATAGCGGGGAACACTGAAGCTTTCTTT
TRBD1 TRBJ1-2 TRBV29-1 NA CSVERTGWGYTF TGCAGCGTTGAACGGACAGGATGGGGCTACACCTTC
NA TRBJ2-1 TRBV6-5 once CASSYEAPRRFEQFF TGTGCCAGCAGTTACGAGGCGCCCCGGCGGTTTGAGCAGTTCTTC